This TCR beta chain was observed in a study of T cells after yellow fever vaccination. In the study overall: Low-cell-number fractions underwent preparation using SMART-Seq v4 Ultra Low Input.

About this clonotype itself: Its antigen is unknown.

Points from the study as a whole: The secondary response showed a weaker magnitude and a faster peak, day 5 versus 15. Post-booster repertoires again held most primary-vaccination clones (roughly 95% CD4, roughly 88% CD8).

As TCR cDNA was made by 5'RACE template switching, a universal primer site and UMIs were added. Using its own MiXCR run on the 5' RACE reads, TCRdb lists one record per CDR3 protein. The sample includes 400,000 or so distinct CDR3 sequences, 18% of them seen just once. Germline values: CDR1 SQVTM, CDR2 ANQGSEA. Trimming left V 4 bases short and J 7 bases short, with 14 bases between. The CDR3 extends over 13 amino acids. The gene calls are TRBV29-1 and TRBJ2-1; no clear D gene. The clonotype was recovered from a man younger than 35 who received the YFV17D yellow fever vaccine. The specimen comprised PBMCs, sampled before the yellow fever booster vaccination. CDR3 DNA: TGCAGCGTTGCAGGCAAGGTGGGGAATGAGCAGTTCTTC. It codes for CSVAGKVGNEQFF.